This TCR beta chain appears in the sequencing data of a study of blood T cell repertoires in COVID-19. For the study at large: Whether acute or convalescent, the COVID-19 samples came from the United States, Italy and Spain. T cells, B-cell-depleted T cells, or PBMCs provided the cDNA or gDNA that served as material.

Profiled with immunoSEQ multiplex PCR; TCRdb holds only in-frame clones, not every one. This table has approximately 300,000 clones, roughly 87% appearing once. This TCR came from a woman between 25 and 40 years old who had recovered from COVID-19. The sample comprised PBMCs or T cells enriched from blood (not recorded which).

This chain's CDR3 is CASSFPDREETQYF. The CDR3 DNA follows: TGCGCCAGCAGCTTTCCGGACAGGGAAGAGACCCAGTACTTC. The rearrangement joins TRBV5-1 to TRBJ2-5, with 8 bases fitting TRBD1. The ends lost 2 bases at V and 3 bases at J; junction bases unmatched: 3. The CDR3 length is 14 residues. Germline V gives CDR1 SGHRS, CDR2 YFSETQ.